These T cell receptor beta chains were read from a single sample in a study of vaccination effects on CD4 cells after COVID-19. No antigens are known for them. The assay was immunoSEQ multiplex PCR, and TCRdb's table has in-frame clones only and misses some. The sample shows some 68,000 clones, approximately 82% of them seen only once. The source was CD4+ T cells from PBMCs cultured with HCoV-229E spike peptides, collected after COVID-19 vaccination. The receptors were sampled from a human donor who received a COVID-19 vaccine. Each CDR3 is given with its conserved first and last residue. The D gene is left open where the match is weak. A row's size may be missing; if present it is once, few, many or a size class.

v_call	clone_size	d_call	cdr3_length	j_call	cdr3_nt	cdr3_aa
TRBV18	.	.	13	TRBJ1-1	TGTGCCAGCTCACCAGGGGAGAGGACTGAAGCTTTCTTT	CASSPGERTEAFF
TRBV28	.	TRBD1	16	TRBJ1-5	TGTGCCAGCAGTTTGCCACGAGGGGGCCTTGATCAGCCCCAGCATTTT	CASSLPRGGLDQPQHF
TRBV5-1	.	.	13	TRBJ1-3	TGCGCCAGCAGCTTGGATCCGGAAAACACCATATATTTT	CASSLDPENTIYF
TRBV29-1	.	TRBD2	17	TRBJ2-2	TGCAGCGTTGGAGGACTAGCGGGGGGGCTTAGCGCCGGGGAGCTGTTTTTT	CSVGGLAGGLSAGELFF
TRBV2	once	TRBD1	14	TRBJ2-3	TGTGCCAGCACCGGGGACAGGGTCACAGATACGCAGTATTTT	CASTGDRVTDTQYF
TRBV7-9	.	.	15	TRBJ2-1	TGTGCCAGCAGCCCCCGGCAGGGCTTAGGCAATGAGCAGTTCTTC	CASSPRQGLGNEQFF
TRBV5-1	.	TRBD1	17	TRBJ2-2	TGCGCCAGCAGCTTGGCTGGACAGGGTGGAGGCACCGGGGAGCTGTTTTTT	CASSLAGQGGGTGELFF
TRBV7-8	.	TRBD1	16	TRBJ1-5	TGTGCCAGCAGCTTAGGGGACAGGGGGTACAATCAGCCCCAGCATTTT	CASSLGDRGYNQPQHF
TRBV24-1	.	TRBD1	16	TRBJ2-5	TGTGCCACCAGTGATTTGCGGACAGGGGGCACAGAGACCCAGTACTTC	CATSDLRTGGTETQYF
TRBV28	.	.	14	TRBJ2-5	TGTGCCAGCAGTTTCGGGGGGCCCCAAGAGACCCAGTACTTC	CASSFGGPQETQYF
TRBV28	.	.	16	TRBJ1-3	TGTGCCAGCAGACGGACAGACCTCGCCTCTGGAAACACCATATATTTT	CASRRTDLASGNTIYF
TRBV7-3	once	TRBD2	14	TRBJ2-5	TGTGCCAGCAGCTTAAGCGGGGGGACGGAGACCCAGTACTTC	CASSLSGGTETQYF
TRBV6-5	.	.	14	TRBJ1-2	TGTGCCACCTGGGGGGGACCAGGGAGGCATGGCTACACCTTC	CATWGGPGRHGYTF
TRBV28	.	.	15	TRBJ2-4	TGTGCCAGCAGTTTTTCGCAGGTAGCCAAAAACATTCAGTACTTC	CASSFSQVAKNIQYF
TRBV6-5	few	TRBD1	16	TRBJ1-2	TGTGCCAGCAGTTACTCTAGGACAGGGGGCTTCTATGGCTACACCTTC	CASSYSRTGGFYGYTF
TRBV7-3	few	.	14	TRBJ2-2	TGTGCCAGCAGCTTAACGTTACAGTCCGGGGAGCTGTTTTTT	CASSLTLQSGELFF
TRBV5-1	.	TRBD1	15	TRBJ2-1	TGCGCCAGCAGTCCGGGACAGGGGTCCTACAATGAGCAGTTCTTC	CASSPGQGSYNEQFF
TRBV2	.	.	16	TRBJ2-2	TGTGCCAGCAGTGAAGCGGGAGAGTTGAACACCGGGGAGCTGTTTTTT	CASSEAGELNTGELFF
TRBV3-1/TRBV3-2	.	TRBD1	17	TRBJ2-3	TGTGCCAGCAGCCAAATATTGGGGCAGGGGGCTACAGATACGCAGTATTTT	CASSQILGQGATDTQYF
TRBV6-2/TRBV6-3	.	TRBD1	16	TRBJ2-4	TGTGCCAGCAGTTATGGCGGGACAGGGGTGCAAAACATTCAGTACTTC	CASSYGGTGVQNIQYF
TRBV7-2	few	TRBD2	15	TRBJ2-2	TGTGCCAGCAGCTGGCGGGGGGGCCGAACCGGGGAGCTGTTTTTT	CASSWRGGRTGELFF
TRBV11-2	.	.	15	TRBJ1-1	TGTGCCAGCAGCTTACCAAGGGCCAGTCTAATTGAAGCTTTCTTT	CASSLPRASLIEAFF
TRBV7-9	.	.	13	TRBJ1-1	TGTGCCAGCAGCTTACCACATGGGACTGAAGCTTTCTTT	CASSLPHGTEAFF
TRBV21-1	.	.	14	TRBJ2-3	TGTGCCAGCAGCAAATCAAGGATTTCGGATACGCAGTATTTT	CASSKSRISDTQYF
TRBV9	.	.	15	TRBJ1-5	TGTGCCAGCAGCCCTGTGGGGGGGGCCAATCAGCCCCAGCATTTT	CASSPVGGANQPQHF
TRBV11-2	.	.	12	TRBJ1-4	TGTGCCAGCAGCGCTTTTGAAGGAAAACTGTTTTTT	CASSAFEGKLFF
TRBV28	.	.	14	TRBJ1-2	TGTGCCAGCAGTTCACAAAAGGGGGGACGAGGCTACACCTTC	CASSSQKGGRGYTF
TRBV24-1	.	TRBD1	15	TRBJ1-5	TGTGCCACCAGTGATTCACAGGGGGCCGGGCAGCCCCAGCATTTT	CATSDSQGAGQPQHF
TRBV5-1	.	TRBD2	16	TRBJ2-3	TGCGCCAGCAGCTCACCCGGGACTAGCGTCCCAGATACGCAGTATTTT	CASSSPGTSVPDTQYF
TRBV24-1	.	.	13	TRBJ1-2	TGTGCCACCAGTGAGGCAGGGTTCTATGGCTACACCTTC	CATSEAGFYGYTF
TRBV7-3	.	TRBD2	14	TRBJ2-5	TGTGCCAGCAGCTTAGGGACTAGCAGTGAGACCCAGTACTTC	CASSLGTSSETQYF
TRBV18	.	.	13	TRBJ1-2	TGTGCCAGCTCACCTAGTGGCTCTACTGGCTACACCTTC	CASSPSGSTGYTF
TRBV27	.	TRBD1	14	TRBJ1-3	TGTGCCAGCAGTCCGGGACAGTTTGGAAACACCATATATTTT	CASSPGQFGNTIYF
TRBV4-1	.	.	15	TRBJ1-3	TGCGCCAGCAGCCAAATAAGTCTCTCTGGAAACACCATATATTTT	CASSQISLSGNTIYF
TRBV4-1	once	.	16	TRBJ2-4	TGCGCCAGCAGCCAAGGCCCAGCGGAGGCCAAAAACATTCAGTACTTC	CASSQGPAEAKNIQYF
TRBV5-5	.	TRBD1	14	TRBJ1-1	TGTGCCAGCAGCGTGGACCGGGGACAGGGGTTGACTTTCTTT	CASSVDRGQGLTFF
TRBV5-1	few	TRBD1	17	TRBJ1-3	TGCGCCAGCAGGAACGGGACAGCCCTACGCCCTGGAAACACCATATATTTT	CASRNGTALRPGNTIYF
TRBV19	.	TRBD1	17	TRBJ2-3	TGTGCCAGTAGTAAACGACAGGGGGGGACCAAAGCGGATACGCAGTATTTT	CASSKRQGGTKADTQYF
TRBV24-1	few	TRBD1	16	TRBJ2-2	TGTGCCACCAGTGACCCGGGACAGACGAACACCGGGGAGCTGTTTTTT	CATSDPGQTNTGELFF
TRBV28	.	TRBD1	18	TRBJ2-6	TGTGCCAGCAGGCTTCCCGGGACAGCCAACTCTGGGGCCAACGTCCTGACTTTC	CASRLPGTANSGANVLTF
TRBV6-1	.	.	13	TRBJ1-5	TGTGCCAGCAGTGAAACGGTAAATCAGCCCCAGCATTTT	CASSETVNQPQHF
TRBV2	.	TRBD1	18	TRBJ2-2	TGTGCCAGCAGTGGGGACAGGGGGCATTTCGGTGACACCGGGGAGCTGTTTTTT	CASSGDRGHFGDTGELFF
TRBV7-2	.	TRBD2	17	TRBJ2-5	TGTGCCAGCAGCTTACCCCGGCGGGGGGGCTTACAAGAGACCCAGTACTTC	CASSLPRRGGLQETQYF
TRBV5-1	.	.	13	TRBJ1-5	TGCGCCAGCAGCAGGGATAGCAATCAGCCCCAGCATTTT	CASSRDSNQPQHF
TRBV2	.	.	13	TRBJ1-2	TGTGCCAGCAGTGAGCCAGGAACCAGGGGCTACACCTTC	CASSEPGTRGYTF
TRBV5-1	.	TRBD2	16	TRBJ2-5	TGCGCCAGCACCCAAACCGGGACTAGCGGCCAAGAGACCCAGTACTTC	CASTQTGTSGQETQYF
TRBV9	.	TRBD2	20	TRBJ2-1	TGTGCCAGCAGCACAACCCTGGGACTAGCGGGGGGCCTCGTCGACAATGAGCAGTTCTTC	CASSTTLGLAGGLVDNEQFF
TRBV5-1	few	.	16	TRBJ1-3	TGCGCCAGCAGCTCTCAGGGGCCCTCCTCTGGAAACACCATATATTTT	CASSSQGPSSGNTIYF
TRBV2	.	.	12	TRBJ1-2	TGTGCCAGCAGTGAAGAGACAGCTGGCTACACCTTC	CASSEETAGYTF
TRBV7-3	.	.	14	TRBJ1-1	TGTGCCAGCAGCGCCGACAGCGAGGGCACTGAAGCTTTCTTT	CASSADSEGTEAFF
TRBV7-9	.	TRBD2	15	TRBJ2-2	TGTGCCAGCAGCTTATACGGGGGGGACACCGGGGAGCTGTTTTTT	CASSLYGGDTGELFF
TRBV7-2	.	.	16	TRBJ2-3	TGTGCCAGCAGCTTATCCTCGGTCAGCAGCACAGATACGCAGTATTTT	CASSLSSVSSTDTQYF
TRBV24-1	.	TRBD1	14	TRBJ2-1	TGTGCCACCAGTGTGGGACAGGGGTATAATGAGCAGTTCTTC	CATSVGQGYNEQFF
TRBV10-3	.	TRBD2	14	TRBJ2-1	TGTGCCATCAGGGTTAGCGGGGCTGGTAATGAGCAGTTCTTC	CAIRVSGAGNEQFF
TRBV15	.	.	14	TRBJ2-3	TGTGCCACCAGCAGAGTTCGAACCGCCGATACGCAGTATTTT	CATSRVRTADTQYF
TRBV15	once	.	19	TRBJ1-4	TGTGCCACCAGCAGAGGATCCCTGTTAAACATAGAAACCAGGGAAAAACTGTTTTTT	CATSRGSLLNIETREKLFF
TRBV5-1	.	TRBD1	16	TRBJ2-1	TGCGCCAGCAGCTCCTCCGGGACAGGGTCATACAATGAGCAGTTCTTC	CASSSSGTGSYNEQFF
TRBV24-1	few	.	18	TRBJ2-2	TGTGCCACCAGTGTCAACAGCCTATCCCCGACGAACACCGGGGAGCTGTTTTTT	CATSVNSLSPTNTGELFF
TRBV5-8	.	.	16	TRBJ2-3	TGTGCCAGCCCGTCATATCCGGGCAGTAGCACAGATACGCAGTATTTT	CASPSYPGSSTDTQYF